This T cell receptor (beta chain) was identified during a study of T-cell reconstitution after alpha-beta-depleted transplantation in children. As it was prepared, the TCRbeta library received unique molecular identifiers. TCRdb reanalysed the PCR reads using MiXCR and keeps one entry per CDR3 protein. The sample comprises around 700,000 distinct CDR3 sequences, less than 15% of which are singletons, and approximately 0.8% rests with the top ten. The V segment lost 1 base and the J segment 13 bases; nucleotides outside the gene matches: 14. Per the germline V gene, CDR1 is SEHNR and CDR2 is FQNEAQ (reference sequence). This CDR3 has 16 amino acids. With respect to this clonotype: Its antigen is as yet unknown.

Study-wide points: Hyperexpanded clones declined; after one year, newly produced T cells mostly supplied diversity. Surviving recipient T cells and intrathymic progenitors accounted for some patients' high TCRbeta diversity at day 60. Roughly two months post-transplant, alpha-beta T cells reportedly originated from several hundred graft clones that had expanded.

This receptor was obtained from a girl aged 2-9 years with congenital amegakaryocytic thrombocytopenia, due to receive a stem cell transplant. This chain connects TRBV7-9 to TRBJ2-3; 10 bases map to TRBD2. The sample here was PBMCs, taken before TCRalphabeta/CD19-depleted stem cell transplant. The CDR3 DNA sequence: TGTGCCAGCAGCTTAGGGTCCGGGACTAGCGCTGAGACGAAGTATTTT. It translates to CASSLGSGTSAETKYF.